The 29 T cell receptor beta chains below were found in one sample sequenced in a study of shared clonotypes between healthy human individuals. The table came from immunoSEQ multiplex PCR; TCRdb's copy has only in-frame clones and leaves some out. This sample has about 490,000 clones, with around 79% found just once. The sample consisted of PBMCs. The receptors here all came from a woman between 40 and 50 years old in good health. Some clones in this sample may be carry-over from other donors' samples.

This clone was seen ten or more times. This rearrangement joins TRBV28 to TRBJ2-2; 11 positions match TRBD2. The CDR3 spans 15 residues. CDR1 and CDR2 from the germline V gene are MDHEN and SYDVKM. Trimming at V came to 5 bases and at J to 7 bases, leaving 6 bases not matched to a gene. CDR3 nucleotide sequence: TGTGCCAGCAGTCCGCTACTAGCGGGAGACGGGGAGCTGTTTTTT. This gives the protein CASSPLLAGDGELFF.

The V and J genes are TRBV28 and TRBJ2-4; D is undetermined. The CDR3 has 13 amino acids. Between the trimmed V and J ends, which lost 2 bases and 6 bases, there was a span of 8 bases. Germline V gene lookup returns CDR1 MDHEN and CDR2 SYDVKM. The CDR3 DNA is TGTGCCAGCAGTTTAAGTAGTAGAAACATTCAGTACTTC. Encoded protein: CASSLSSRNIQYF.

The rearrangement joins TRBV7-6 to TRBJ2-5, with D perhaps TRBD2 (8 bases). V lost 5 bases and J lost 1, with 17 bases in between. This CDR3 comprises 16 residues. The germline CDR1 and CDR2 sequences are SGHVS and FNYEAQ. The CDR3 coding sequence is TGTGCCAGCAGCCTCACAGGGGCGGGGGGCCAAGAGACCCAGTACTTC. Amino acid sequence: CASSLTGAGGQETQYF.

This clone was seen more than once but under ten times. Other nucleotide sequences from this sample produce the same CDR3. The V gene is TRBV5-1, the J gene TRBJ2-7, with D tentatively TRBD1 or TRBD2 (5 bases each). V lost 0 bases, J lost 6 bases, and 7 bases lay in between. Looked up from germline, CDR1 is SGHRS and CDR2 is YFSETQ. CDR3 length: 12 amino acids. The CDR3 DNA follows: TGCGCCAGCAGCTTGGGGGACCGCGAGCAGTACTTC. Its translation is CASSLGDREQYF.

On this clone: A read error may explain this, as a much larger clone is one base away. The chain combines TRBV11-2 with TRBJ2-1; D gene ambiguous. V lost 4 bases and J 12 bases, leaving 16 bases between the germline ends. Looked up from germline, CDR1 is SGHAT and CDR2 is FQNNGV. The CDR3 is made up of 13 amino acids. The CDR3 region is CASSSRGLVVQFF. In DNA form, the CDR3 reads TGTGCCAGCAGCTCCCGTGGGCTTGTCGTGCAGTTCTTC.

This sequence joins TRBV7-3 and TRBJ2-7, with 8 nucleotides matching TRBD2. J lost 4 bases, V lost 2 bases, and 7 bases had no gene match. The CDR3 loop spans 15 amino acids. Germline CDR1 reads SGHTA; CDR2 reads FQGTGA. CDR3 residues: CASSLGPGGGYEQYF. The CDR3 coding sequence is TGTGCCAGCAGCTTAGGCCCGGGCGGGGGGTACGAGCAGTACTTC.

This clone came up once. The V call is TRBV5-4, the J call TRBJ2-1; 9 nucleotides agree with TRBD1. The CDR3 consists of 16 residues. Germline lookup yields CDR1 SGHNT and CDR2 YYREEE (reference sequence). Trimming removed 2 bases from V and 2 bases from J; junction bases left unmatched: 5. Here the CDR3 DNA reads TGTGCCAGCAGCTTTGGGGGACAGGGTGCCTACAATGAGCAGTTCTTC. Protein: CASSFGGQGAYNEQFF.

V usage is TRBV28 and J usage is TRBJ2-7, with TRBD1 matching 8 bases. The CDR3 totals 12 residues. With V trimmed by 10 bases and J by 2 bases, 4 bases remained unmatched. From germline, CDR1 is MDHEN and CDR2 SYDVKM. The CDR3 region is CATGQGTYEQYF. The CDR3 DNA is TGTGCCACCGGACAGGGTACCTACGAGCAGTACTTC.

This chain connects TRBV7-3 to TRBJ2-2, with a tentative D call TRBD1 (6 bases). Per the germline V gene, CDR1 is SGHTA and CDR2 is FQGTGA. This CDR3 is built from 16 residues. V dropped 2 bases and J dropped 1 base, with 11 bases sitting between them. The CDR3 sequence is CASSLAGAGNTGELFF. CDR3 bases: TGTGCCAGCAGCTTAGCAGGGGCAGGGAACACCGGGGAGCTGTTTTTT.

The chain links TRBV28 to TRBJ1-2; 8 bases agree with TRBD1. The CDR3 contains 14 residues. The germline gives CDR1 MDHEN, CDR2 SYDVKM. V was pared by 3 bases and J by 8 bases, with 8 bases of the junction left unmatched. In DNA, the CDR3 is TGTGCCAGCAGTTTTGTCGGACAGGGCGGCGGCTACACCTTC. Translated: CASSFVGQGGGYTF.

This clone was found many times. The rearrangement joins TRBV10-2 to TRBJ2-1, with 11 positions matching TRBD2. This CDR3 region has 19 residues. Losses at the gene ends were 6 bases for V and 6 bases for J; bases not matched to a gene: 19. From germline, CDR1 is WSHSY and CDR2 SAAADI. The CDR3: CASSAGTGLASGRFNEQFF. The DNA of the CDR3 is TGCGCCAGCAGCGCCGGGACAGGGTTGGCTAGCGGGAGGTTCAATGAGCAGTTCTTC.

The chain uses TRBV9 and TRBJ2-7; 8 positions agree with TRBD2. The junction had 13 bases not matched to a gene; V was cut back by 0 bases and J by 5 bases. Germline CDR1 is SGDLS and CDR2 is YYNGEE. The CDR3 length is 17 residues. The CDR3 loop is CASSVGSSASGSHEQYF. DNA for the CDR3: TGTGCCAGCAGCGTAGGTTCGTCGGCTAGCGGGTCACACGAGCAGTACTTC.

The rearrangement uses TRBV25-1 and TRBJ2-5; 8 positions match TRBD2. V shed 5 bases and J 1 base; nucleotides not matched to a gene: 6. Per germline, CDR1 MGHDK and CDR2 SYGVNS. The CDR3 runs 15 residues. The CDR3 is CASSWAGGSQETQYF. CDR3 in DNA: TGTGCCAGCAGTTGGGCGGGGGGCTCCCAAGAGACCCAGTACTTC.

The chain employs TRBV30 and TRBJ2-5; 10 bases fit TRBD2. V lost 5 bases, J lost 4 bases, and 13 bases stayed unmatched. CDR1 GTSNPN and CDR2 SVGIG come from the germline V gene (reference sequence). The CDR3 covers 16 residues. CDR3 DNA sequence: TGTGCCTGGGACGTACGAAGCAGCGGGAGGGGAGAGACCCAGTACTTC. Translated: CAWDVRSSGRGETQYF.

The chain carries TRBV28 and TRBJ2-7; TRBD1 aligns across 9 bases. The CDR3 sequence is 15 residues long. The ends lost 5 bases at V and 2 bases at J; junction bases unmatched: 7. Germline CDR1 and CDR2: MDHEN and SYDVKM. CDR3 loop: CASSTYGTGTYEQYF. The CDR3 DNA reads as TGTGCCAGCAGTACCTATGGGACAGGGACCTACGAGCAGTACTTC. The full variable domain, rest sourced from reference TRBV28 and TRBJ2-7, is DVKVTQSSRYLVKRTGEKVFLECVQDMDHENMFWYRQDPGLGLRLIYFSYDVKMKEKGDIPEGYSVSREKKERFSLILESASTNQTSMYLCASSTYGTGTYEQYFGPGTRLTVT.

J is TRBJ2-1 and V is TRBV5-4, with D unclear. V was clipped by 9 bases and J by 3 bases, with 10 bases between them. CDR3 length equals 12 residues. CDR1 and CDR2 (germline): SGHNT, YYREEE (reference sequence). The CDR3 loop is CAIRMNYNEQFF. DNA for the CDR3: TGTGCCATCAGGATGAACTACAATGAGCAGTTCTTC.

The count of this clone is one. J is TRBJ1-2 and V is TRBV7-2; D is possibly TRBD1 (6 bases). CDR1 SGHTA and CDR2 FQGNSA come from the germline V gene. CDR3 length: 14 amino acids. Trimming took 2 bases from V and 3 from J, leaving 10 bases between them. The CDR3, as DNA: TGTGCCAGCAGCTTACAGGGGTTCGACTATGGCTACACCTTC. It codes for CASSLQGFDYGYTF.

The chain joins TRBV11-3 to TRBJ2-7, with D possibly being TRBD2 (6 bases). In germline, CDR1 is SGHNT, CDR2 YENEEA. The CDR3 has 15 residues. The V gene lost 1 base and the J gene lost 1 base, with 11 bases spanning the gap. This CDR3 is CASSLGRGLSYEQYF. The CDR3 nucleotides are TGTGCCAGCAGCTTAGGGCGGGGACTGTCCTACGAGCAGTACTTC.

The chain combines TRBV27 with TRBJ1-1; no clear D. Germline CDR1 and CDR2: MNHEY and SMNVEV (reference sequence). V dropped 4 bases and J dropped 9 bases, with 24 bases sitting between them. The CDR3 covers 16 residues. The CDR3 nucleotides read TGTGCCAGCAGTTCCCGCTCCGGGGTGGAGGTTAATAAAGCTTTCTTT. Protein product: CASSSRSGVEVNKAFF.

J is TRBJ1-2 and V is TRBV2; TRBD1 agrees at 10 bases. CDR3 size: 17 residues. With 8 bases clipped from V and 0 bases from J, the junction kept 12 bases outside the gene matches. Germline V gene sequence: CDR1 SNHLY, CDR2 FYNNEI. This CDR3 reads CASVKFGTGASNYGYTF. DNA of the CDR3: TGTGCCAGCGTAAAGTTCGGGACAGGGGCCTCTAACTATGGCTACACCTTC.

This clone came up many times. This chain uses TRBV14 with TRBJ2-1; D unclear. Between the trimmed V and J ends, which lost 2 bases and 5 bases, there was a span of 1 base. Germline V gene sequence: CDR1 SGHDN, CDR2 FVKESK. This CDR3 contains 11 residues. The DNA of the CDR3 is TGTGCCAGCAGCCAAAACAATGAGCAGTTCTTC. It translates to CASSQNNEQFF.

In its sample, this clone was seen once. The rearrangement uses TRBV2 and TRBJ2-3, with TRBD1 identical over 10 bases. Trimming cost V 6 bases and J 1 base; bases outside gene matches: 4. The V gene's germline CDR1 is SNHLY and CDR2 FYNNEI. The CDR3 is 15 residues long. The CDR3 DNA reads TGTGCCAGCAGAAGAGGGACAGGGGGCACAGATACGCAGTATTTT. Protein: CASRRGTGGTDTQYF.

This chain connects TRBV21-1 to TRBJ2-5; TRBD1, as called in the table, went unchecked against the DNA. TRBV21-1 is given as a pseudogene. The CDR3 is 15 residues long. CDR3 residues: CASSKGRGYQETQYF. CDR3 coding DNA: TGTGCCAGCAGCAAAGGCAGGGGGTACCAAGAGACCCAGTACTTC.

Only one count was recorded for this clone. The rearrangement uses TRBV6-1 and TRBJ1-2; D possibly corresponds to TRBD1 (6 bases). CDR1 and CDR2 (germline): MNHNS, SASEGT. This CDR3 has 13 residues. V was shortened by 6 bases and J by 4 bases, with 12 bases between the two germline ends. CDR3 bases: TGTGCCAGCAGGATGGACAGCCCCTATGGCTACACCTTC. Protein product: CASRMDSPYGYTF.

This chain connects TRBV14 to TRBJ2-5, with D perhaps TRBD1 (5 bases). The CDR3 is made up of 13 amino acids. From germline, CDR1 is SGHDN and CDR2 FVKESK. Trimming left V 3 bases short and J 2 bases short, with 7 bases between. The CDR3 spells CASSQYRQETQYF. Here the CDR3 DNA reads TGTGCCAGCAGCCAGTACAGGCAAGAGACCCAGTACTTC.

The genes are TRBV28 and TRBJ2-1, with 11 bases identical to TRBD2. Germline CDR1 MDHEN, CDR2 SYDVKM. The CDR3 is made up of 17 amino acids. With 7 bases clipped from V and 7 bases from J, the junction kept 15 bases outside the gene matches. CDR3 amino acids: CASIATSGTDGRNEQFF. In DNA, the CDR3 is TGTGCCAGCATTGCGACTAGCGGGACAGATGGGCGGAATGAGCAGTTCTTC.

The count of this clone is one. CDR3 loop: CASTRGLNHNEQFF. The CDR3, as DNA: TGTGCCAGTACGCGGGGACTGAACCACAATGAGCAGTTCTTC. The chain recombines TRBV19 with TRBJ2-1; maybe TRBD2 (6 bases). The length of the CDR3 is 14 residues. The V gene lost 7 bases and the J gene lost 5 bases, with 15 bases spanning the gap. Germline-derived CDR1 and CDR2 are LNHDA and SQIVND (reference sequence). The whole variable domain, filled in from reference TRBV19 and TRBJ2-1, reads DGGITQSPKYLFRKEGQNVTLSCEQNLNHDAMYWYRQDPGQGLRLIYYSQIVNDFQKGDIAEGYSVSREKKESFPLTVTSAQKNPTAFYLCASTRGLNHNEQFFGPGTRLTVL.

The table lists this clone with a few counts. This CDR3 is CASSPAGRPDYEQYF. For the CDR3, the DNA is TGCGCCAGCAGCCCCGCGGGACGGCCCGACTACGAGCAGTACTTC. The J gene is TRBJ2-7, the V gene TRBV4-1; D may be TRBD2 (6 bases). Germline lookup yields CDR1 MGHRA and CDR2 YSYEKL. Trimming removed 4 bases from V and 3 bases from J, with 16 bases in between. The CDR3 is 15 amino acids.

Comment on this clone: One junction end disagrees with the germline gene, perhaps due to a read error. The chain couples TRBV7-7 to TRBJ2-5, with D perhaps TRBD2 (5 bases). The germline gives CDR1 SSHAT, CDR2 FNYEAQ (reference sequence). The CDR3 consists of 14 residues. The CDR3, as DNA: TGTGCTAGCAGCTTAGCGCTGAATGGAGAGACCCAGTACTTC. Translated: CASSLALNGETQYF. Using reference TRBV7-7 and TRBJ2-5 for the parts outside the CDR3, the full variable domain is GAGVSQSPRYKVTKRGQDVTLRCDPISSHATLYWYQQALGQGPEFLTYFNYEAQPDKSGLPSDRFSAERPEGSISTLTIQRTEQRDSAMYRCASSLALNGETQYFGPGTRLLVL.